In its sample, the clone carrying this T cell receptor (beta chain) was seen once. Antigen unknown. PCR was performed using 60 Vbeta and 13 Jbeta primers. Assay: immunoSEQ multiplex PCR; the TCRdb copy retains only in-frame clones and omits some. The sample carries 90,000 to 120,000 clones, around three quarters recorded once. The sample is drawn from a study of cytomegalovirus exposure and HLA in healthy donors. Study-wide background: Ancestry clustering placed around 80% of under 450 genotyped donors in the Caucasian-associated cluster.

V gave up 1 base and J gave up 2 bases; unmatched junction bases: 9. CDR3 size: 19 residues. CDR1 is LGHNA and CDR2 is YNFKEQ in the germline V gene. Overall study results and limits: Later work associated fewer than 20,000 TCR beta sequences with HLA alleles at 0.05 false discovery rate. Altogether, 150 or so TCR beta chains were recorded as cytomegalovirus-associated.

The gene calls are TRBV4-2 and TRBJ2-3; TRBD2 matches at 13 bases. Material for sequencing was PBMCs. The source of this sequence is a female donor in good health and CMV-seropositive. CDR3 sequence: CASSQGLTTSGRATDTQYF. CDR3 nucleotides: TGTGCCAGCAGCCAAGGACTCACCACTAGCGGGAGGGCCACAGATACGCAGTATTTT.